Listed below are T cell receptor beta chains from one sample, sequenced in a study of blood T cell repertoires in COVID-19. Using immunoSEQ multiplex PCR, the repertoire was profiled, and TCRdb retains in-frame clones only, with some absent. The sample consists of 95,000 or so clones, 86% of them appearing once. Source material: peripheral blood. Receptor source: an older man with active or convalescent COVID-19. CDR3s include the opening cysteine and the closing phenylalanine or tryptophan. The D gene is left open where the match is weak. Where a row states a size, it is once, few, many or the class of an expanded clone; other rows omit it.

TRBJ2-2,TRBD1,TRBV27,NA,CASSPRTGLGTGELFF,TGTGCCAGCAGTCCTAGGACAGGGCTGGGAACCGGGGAGCTGTTTTTT
TRBJ2-5,TRBD2,TRBV5-1,NA,CASSPSGRGETQYF,TGCGCCAGCAGTCCTAGCGGGAGAGGAGAGACCCAGTACTTC
TRBJ2-7,NA,TRBV29-1,NA,CSVETASYEQYF,TGCAGCGTTGAGACAGCCTCCTACGAGCAGTACTTC
TRBJ1-2,NA,TRBV18,NA,CASSPQGLDGYTF,TGTGCCAGCTCACCACAGGGACTTGATGGCTACACCTTC
TRBJ1-1,NA,TRBV27,once,CASSLSTGNTEAFF,TGTGCCAGCAGTTTATCGACAGGGAACACTGAAGCTTTCTTT
TRBJ1-1,NA,TRBV7-9,NA,CASSRDSDTEAFF,TGTGCCAGCAGCCGTGACAGTGACACTGAAGCTTTCTTT
TRBJ2-7,TRBD1,TRBV4-2,NA,CASSQVTTGGYEQYF,TGTGCCAGCAGCCAAGTAACGACAGGGGGCTACGAGCAGTACTTC
TRBJ2-7,NA,TRBV28,few,CASSPGQNEQYF,TGTGCCAGCAGTCCCGGACAGAACGAGCAGTACTTC
TRBJ2-1,TRBD2,TRBV7-2,NA,CASSLASGSGEQFF,TGTGCCAGCAGCCTTGCTAGCGGGAGTGGGGAGCAGTTCTTC
TRBJ2-1,TRBD2,TRBV7-2,NA,CASSPRGTNYNEQFF,TGTGCCAGCAGCCCACGGGGGACTAACTACAATGAGCAGTTCTTC
TRBJ2-7,NA,TRBV2,NA,CASSEDGGLPDYEQYF,TGTGCCAGCAGTGAAGACGGGGGGCTCCCGGACTACGAGCAGTACTTC
TRBJ2-2,TRBD2,TRBV27,NA,CASRTSGRRLIAGELFF,TGTGCCAGCAGGACTAGCGGGAGACGGCTAATTGCCGGGGAGCTGTTTTTT
TRBJ2-1,TRBD2,TRBV29-1,NA,CSVVRTRIYNEQFF,TGCAGCGTTGTTCGGACTAGGATTTACAATGAGCAGTTCTTC
TRBJ2-7,NA,TRBV6-5,NA,CASTRAPIYEQYF,TGTGCCAGCACCAGGGCCCCGATCTACGAGCAGTACTTC
TRBJ1-1,TRBD1,TRBV6-2/TRBV6-3,NA,CASSKRQGLNTEAFF,TGTGCCAGCAGTAAGCGACAGGGCCTGAACACTGAAGCTTTCTTT
TRBJ2-1,NA,TRBV7-3,NA,CASSPSGFSYNEQFF,TGTGCCAGCAGCCCCAGCGGGTTCTCCTACAATGAGCAGTTCTTC
TRBJ1-3,NA,TRBV18,NA,CASSPIGGPGNTIYF,TGTGCCAGCTCACCAATCGGGGGGCCTGGAAACACCATATATTTT
TRBJ1-5,NA,TRBV7-9,once,CASSPTGFQPQHF,TGTGCCAGCAGCCCAACAGGGTTTCAGCCCCAGCATTTT
TRBJ1-4,NA,TRBV6-6,NA,CASSYTGTNEKLFF,TGTGCCAGCAGTTACACGGGGACTAATGAAAAACTGTTTTTT
TRBJ1-1,NA,TRBV28,NA,CASSFRQGEAFF,TGTGCCAGCAGTTTCAGGCAGGGTGAAGCTTTCTTT
TRBJ1-6,NA,TRBV5-4,NA,CASSPTGGGGNSPLHF,TGTGCCAGCAGCCCCACAGGAGGGGGGGGTAATTCACCCCTCCACTTT
TRBJ2-1,TRBD2,TRBV19,NA,CASSIIAGEFNEQFF,TGTGCCAGTAGTATCATAGCGGGAGAGTTCAATGAGCAGTTCTTC
TRBJ1-2,NA,TRBV19,NA,CASSIGTVANYGYTF,TGTGCCAGTAGTATAGGTACAGTAGCTAACTATGGCTACACCTTC
TRBJ1-3,TRBD1,TRBV6-5,NA,CASSDRAGNTIYF,TGTGCCAGCAGCGACAGGGCCGGAAACACCATATATTTT
TRBJ2-1,TRBD2,TRBV19,NA,CASSLGLAGGSYNEQFF,TGTGCCAGTAGTCTGGGACTAGCGGGCGGGTCCTACAATGAGCAGTTCTTC
TRBJ1-1,NA,TRBV9,NA,CASSVDSLNTEAFF,TGTGCCAGCAGCGTAGACAGCTTGAACACTGAAGCTTTCTTT
TRBJ2-3,NA,TRBV5-6,NA,CASSLVRRDTQYF,TGTGCCAGCAGCCTGGTCCGGAGAGATACGCAGTATTTT
TRBJ2-6,NA,TRBV19,NA,CASSIIRGSSGANVLTF,TGTGCCAGTAGTATAATAAGAGGAAGCTCTGGGGCCAACGTCCTGACTTTC
TRBJ2-7,TRBD2,TRBV18,NA,CASSPRSGGSSYEQYF,TGTGCCAGCTCACCACGTTCGGGGGGGAGCTCCTACGAGCAGTACTTC
TRBJ2-3,TRBD1,TRBV4-1,NA,CASSQGWTGGLDTQYF,TGCGCCAGCAGCCAAGGATGGACAGGGGGTTTAGATACGCAGTATTTT
TRBJ2-6,NA,TRBV27,NA,CASSLEGTGANVLTF,TGTGCCAGCTCGCTTGAGGGAACTGGGGCCAACGTCCTGACTTTC
TRBJ2-2,NA,TRBV11-3,NA,CASSLTSIVGELFF,TGTGCCAGCAGCTTAACCTCCATAGTCGGGGAGCTGTTTTTT
TRBJ1-2,NA,TRBV5-1,NA,CASRVGARNYGYTF,TGCGCCAGCAGGGTGGGGGCCCGGAACTATGGCTACACCTTC
TRBJ1-2,TRBD1,TRBV5-5,NA,CASSMMDRGYGYTF,TGTGCCAGCAGCATGATGGACAGGGGCTATGGCTACACCTTC
TRBJ2-5,TRBD2,TRBV15,NA,CATSTQGGRARETQYF,TGTGCCACCAGCACCCAGGGCGGGAGGGCCAGGGAGACCCAGTACTTC
TRBJ1-3,NA,TRBV30,NA,CAWSTGTGNTIYF,TGTGCCTGGAGTACAGGGACTGGAAACACCATATATTTT
TRBJ1-5,TRBD1,TRBV5-1,NA,CASSATGGNQPQHF,TGCGCCAGCAGCGCGACAGGGGGCAATCAGCCCCAGCATTTT
TRBJ1-4,NA,TRBV29-1,NA,CSVETGGDEKLFF,TGCAGCGTTGAAACCGGAGGGGATGAAAAACTGTTTTTT
TRBJ2-7,TRBD1,TRBV13,NA,CASSYNRGPSYEQYF,TGTGCCAGCAGCTACAACAGGGGTCCCTCCTACGAGCAGTACTTC
TRBJ1-3,TRBD1,TRBV27,NA,CASRPTGPSGNTIYF,TGTGCCAGCAGGCCGACAGGGCCCTCTGGAAACACCATATATTTT